This paragraph covers one T cell receptor (beta chain) sequence. The data belong to a study of blood T cell repertoires in COVID-19. Study at large: The analysed material was cDNA or gDNA that came from T cells, B-cell-depleted T cells, or PBMCs.

Germline loops: CDR1 SGDLS, CDR2 YYNGEE. Trimming took 0 bases from V and 8 from J; bases not matched to a gene: 9. The CDR3 spans 16 residues. TCRdb's table, derived via immunoSEQ multiplex PCR, lists solely in-frame clones and lacks some. Of about 130,000 clones listed, approximately 88% are singletons. V is TRBV9 and J is TRBJ2-1, with 9 bases identical to TRBD1. The receptor was derived from a man in his fifties with acute or convalescent COVID-19. Sequencing used peripheral blood. CDR3 sequence (DNA): TGTGCCAGCAGCGTAGCGACGACAGGGGGAAGGGATGAGCAGTTCTTC. Translating gives CASSVATTGGRDEQFF. The whole variable domain, filled in from reference TRBV9 and TRBJ2-1, reads DSGVTQTPKHLITATGQRVTLRCSPRSGDLSVYWYQQSLDQGLQFLIQYYNGEERAKGNILERFSAQQFPDLHSELNLSSLELGDSALYFCASSVATTGGRDEQFFGPGTRLTVL.